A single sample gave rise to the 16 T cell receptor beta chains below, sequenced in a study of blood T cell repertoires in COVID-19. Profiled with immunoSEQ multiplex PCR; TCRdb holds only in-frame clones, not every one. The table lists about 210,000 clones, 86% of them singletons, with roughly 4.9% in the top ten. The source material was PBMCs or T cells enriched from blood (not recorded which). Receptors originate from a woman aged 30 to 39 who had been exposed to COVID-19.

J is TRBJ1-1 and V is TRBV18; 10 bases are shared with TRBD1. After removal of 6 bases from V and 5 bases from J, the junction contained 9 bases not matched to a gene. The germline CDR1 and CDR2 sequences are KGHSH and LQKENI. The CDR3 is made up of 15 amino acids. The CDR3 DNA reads TGTGCCAGCTCTCCATCCGGGGACAGGGGAACTGAAGCTTTCTTT. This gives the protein CASSPSGDRGTEAFF.

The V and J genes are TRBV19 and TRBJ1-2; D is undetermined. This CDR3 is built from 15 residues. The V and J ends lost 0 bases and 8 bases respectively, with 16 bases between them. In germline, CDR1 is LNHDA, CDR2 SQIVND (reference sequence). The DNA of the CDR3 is TGTGCCAGTAGTATAGATCTAGCCCCCTCAAGGGGCTACACCTTC. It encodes CASSIDLAPSRGYTF.

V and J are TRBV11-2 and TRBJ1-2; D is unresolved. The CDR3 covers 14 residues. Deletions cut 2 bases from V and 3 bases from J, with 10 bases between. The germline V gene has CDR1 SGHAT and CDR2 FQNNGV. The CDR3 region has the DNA TGTGCCAGCAGCTTAATTCCCGACTACTATGGCTACACCTTC. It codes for CASSLIPDYYGYTF.

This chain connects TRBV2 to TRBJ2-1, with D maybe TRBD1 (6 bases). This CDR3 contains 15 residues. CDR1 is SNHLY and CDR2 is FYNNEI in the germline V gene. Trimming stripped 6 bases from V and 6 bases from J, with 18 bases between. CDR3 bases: TGTGCCAGCAGAAGGACAGACGCAGGGAGCAATGAGCAGTTCTTC. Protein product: CASRRTDAGSNEQFF.

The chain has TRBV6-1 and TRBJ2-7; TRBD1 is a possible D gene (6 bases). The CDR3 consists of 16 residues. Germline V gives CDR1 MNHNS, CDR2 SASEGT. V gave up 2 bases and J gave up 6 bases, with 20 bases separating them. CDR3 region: CASSERGHRETGEQYF. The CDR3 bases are TGTGCCAGCAGTGAAAGGGGACACAGAGAGACGGGCGAGCAGTACTTC.

The CDR3 sequence is CASSTGGVRTDTQYF. The CDR3 DNA sequence: TGCGCCAGCAGCACCGGGGGGGTGCGAACAGATACGCAGTATTTT. The chain carries TRBV5-1 and TRBJ2-3; 8 positions agree with TRBD2. The germline gives CDR1 SGHRS, CDR2 YFSETQ. The CDR3 is made up of 15 amino acids. V shed 4 bases and J 3 bases; nucleotides not matched to a gene: 7.

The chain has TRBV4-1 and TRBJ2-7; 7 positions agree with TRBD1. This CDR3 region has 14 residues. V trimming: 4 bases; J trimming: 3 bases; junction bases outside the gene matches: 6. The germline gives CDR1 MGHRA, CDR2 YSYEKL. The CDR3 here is CASSLDRVVYEQYF. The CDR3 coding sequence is TGCGCCAGCAGCCTTGACAGGGTGGTCTACGAGCAGTACTTC.

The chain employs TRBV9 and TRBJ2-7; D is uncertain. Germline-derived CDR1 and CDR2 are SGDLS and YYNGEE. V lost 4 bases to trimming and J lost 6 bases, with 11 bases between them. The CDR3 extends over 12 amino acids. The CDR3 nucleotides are TGTGCCAGCAGCCCCCAGGTGGGCGAGCAGTACTTC. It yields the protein CASSPQVGEQYF. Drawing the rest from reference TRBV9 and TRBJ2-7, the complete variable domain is DSGVTQTPKHLITATGQRVTLRCSPRSGDLSVYWYQQSLDQGLQFLIQYYNGEERAKGNILERFSAQQFPDLHSELNLSSLELGDSALYFCASSPQVGEQYFGPGTRLTVT.

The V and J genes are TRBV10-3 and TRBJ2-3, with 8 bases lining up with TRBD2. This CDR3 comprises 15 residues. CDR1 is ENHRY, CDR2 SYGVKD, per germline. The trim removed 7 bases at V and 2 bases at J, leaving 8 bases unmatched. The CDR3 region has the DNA TGTGCCATCACCGAAAGCGGGGGAATCACAGATACGCAGTATTTT. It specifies CAITESGGITDTQYF.

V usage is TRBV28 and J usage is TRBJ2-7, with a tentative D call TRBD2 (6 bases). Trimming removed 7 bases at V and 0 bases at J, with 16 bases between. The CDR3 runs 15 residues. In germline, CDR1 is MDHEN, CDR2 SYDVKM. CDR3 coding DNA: TGTGCCAGCATTCCAAGGGCCGGGGGCTCCTACGAGCAGTACTTC. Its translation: CASIPRAGGSYEQYF.

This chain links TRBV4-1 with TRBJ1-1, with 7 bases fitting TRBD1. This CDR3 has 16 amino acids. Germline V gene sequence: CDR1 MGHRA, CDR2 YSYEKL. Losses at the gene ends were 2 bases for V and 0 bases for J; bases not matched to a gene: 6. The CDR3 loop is CASSQLGTDLNTEAFF. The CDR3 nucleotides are TGCGCCAGCAGCCAACTTGGGACAGACTTGAACACTGAAGCTTTCTTT.

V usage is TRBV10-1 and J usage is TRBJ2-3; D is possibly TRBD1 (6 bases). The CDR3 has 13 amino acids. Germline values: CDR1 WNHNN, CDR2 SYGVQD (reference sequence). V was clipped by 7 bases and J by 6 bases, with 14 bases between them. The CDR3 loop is CASNRGGYDTQYF. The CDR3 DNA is TGCGCCAGCAATCGAGGGGGATATGATACGCAGTATTTT.

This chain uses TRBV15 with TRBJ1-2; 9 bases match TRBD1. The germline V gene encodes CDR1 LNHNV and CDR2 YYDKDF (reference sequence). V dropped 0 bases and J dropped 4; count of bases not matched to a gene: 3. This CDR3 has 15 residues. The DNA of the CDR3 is TGTGCCACCAGCAGAGAGCCGACAGGGGGCTATGGCTACACCTTC. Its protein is CATSREPTGGYGYTF.

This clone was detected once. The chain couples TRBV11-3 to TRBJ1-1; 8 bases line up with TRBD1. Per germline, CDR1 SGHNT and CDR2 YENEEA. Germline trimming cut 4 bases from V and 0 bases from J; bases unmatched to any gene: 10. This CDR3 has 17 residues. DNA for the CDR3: TGTGCCAGCAGCTCAAAACCGGGACAGGATTTGAACACTGAAGCTTTCTTT. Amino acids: CASSSKPGQDLNTEAFF.

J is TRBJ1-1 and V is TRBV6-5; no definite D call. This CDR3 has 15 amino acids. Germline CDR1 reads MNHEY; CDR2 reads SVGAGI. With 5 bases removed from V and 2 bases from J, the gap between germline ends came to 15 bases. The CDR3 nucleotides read TGTGCCAGCAGTCCAAGGTGGGGAGGAAACACTGAAGCTTTCTTT. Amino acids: CASSPRWGGNTEAFF.

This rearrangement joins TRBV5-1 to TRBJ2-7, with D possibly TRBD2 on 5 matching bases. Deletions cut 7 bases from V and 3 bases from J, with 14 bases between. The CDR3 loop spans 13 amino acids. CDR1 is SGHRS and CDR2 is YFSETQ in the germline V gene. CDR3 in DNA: TGCGCCAGCTCCCCCGGGGAGTTCTACGAGCAGTACTTC. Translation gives CASSPGEFYEQYF. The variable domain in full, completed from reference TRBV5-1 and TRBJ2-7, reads KAGVTQTPRYLIKTRGQQVTLSCSPISGHRSVSWYQQTPGQGLQFLFEYFSETQRNKGNFPGRFSGRQFSNSRSEMNVSTLELGDSALYLCASSPGEFYEQYFGPGTRLTVT.